This T cell receptor (beta chain) originates from a study of cytomegalovirus exposure and HLA in healthy donors. The study's findings and limits: TCR beta V segments were, for the most part, productive about 90% or about 30% of the time in an earlier analysis.

Of note for this clone: The target antigen is unknown.

Germline assignment: CDR1 KGHSH and CDR2 LQKENI. Trimming cost V 5 bases and J 3 bases; bases outside gene matches: 5. This CDR3 spans 15 amino acids. The PCR was carried out with 60 Vbeta primers and 13 Jbeta primers. Some clones are missing from TCRdb's copy, which holds only in-frame ones; the method was immunoSEQ multiplex PCR. The sample yields about 150,000 clones, around four fifths seen once. This clonotype was sampled from a young woman in good health and CMV-seronegative. The sample taken for sequencing was PBMCs. The chain links TRBV18 to TRBJ1-3, with TRBD1 matching 9 bases. CDR3 in amino acids: CASSTGTGNGNTIYF. The CDR3 nucleotides read TGTGCCAGCTCAACCGGGACAGGGAATGGAAACACCATATATTTT. The full variable domain, in which reference TRBV18 and TRBJ1-3 provide the parts outside the CDR3, is NAGVMQNPRHLVRRRGQEARLRCSPMKGHSHVYWYRQLPEEGLKFMVYLQKENIIDESGMPKERFSAEFPKEGPSILRIQQVVRGDSAAYFCASSTGTGNGNTIYFGEGSWLTVV.